This T cell receptor beta chain is from a study of vaccination and CD4 T cells after COVID-19. Study details: Post-COVID samples were collected a median roughly 100 days following diagnosis, spanning 35 to 161. Samples were taken after vaccination, a median of roughly 70 days after dose two, with a range of 14 to 241.

About this clonotype itself: Its matching antigen is unknown.

Treatment of the sample: roughly 10-day PBMC culture with coronavirus spike peptide pools or control peptides (ViraFEST assay). Millions of PBMCs went into each well for culture with 9.5 to 10 IU/ml IL-2 and 10 ug/ml peptide pools. Germline V lookup: CDR1 SGDLS, CDR2 YYNGEE. This CDR3 is built from 15 residues. Germline trimming cut 3 bases from V and 8 bases from J; bases unmatched to any gene: 8. An Oncomine TCR Beta short-read assay was used to sequence the DNA from cultured CD4+ T cells. Investigators obtained genomic DNA by extraction from cultured CD4+ T cells. MiXCR, applied by TCRdb to the PCR reads, yields one record per CDR3 protein. The sample lists about 8,800 distinct CDR3 sequences, approximately 59% occurring once.

The clonotype was recovered from a human donor with COVID-19. The chain employs TRBV9 and TRBJ1-4; 9 bases line up with TRBD1. The specimen was cultured CD4+ T cells from blood, collected after SARS-CoV-2 vaccination. DNA of the CDR3: TGTGCCAGCAGCGAAACAACAGGGGGCGGAGAAAAACTGTTTTTT. This codes for CASSETTGGGEKLFF.